These T cell receptor beta chains were read from a single sample in a study of CD8+ T cells in alopecia areata. Sequencing used immunoSEQ multiplex PCR; TCRdb keeps in-frame clones, though not all of them. The table lists some 120,000 clones, 45% to 60% of them singletons. The source was CD4+ T cells sorted from blood, collected at week 0. The receptors stem from a human donor with alopecia areata. Both conserved end residues are part of each CDR3. The order of the fields is clone size, V gene, J gene, D gene, CDR3 DNA, CDR3 protein. The D gene is left open where the match is weak. Clone size is given for some rows only: seen once, a few or many times, or a class if the clone is expanded.

few,TRBV5-1,TRBJ2-6,-,TGCGCCAGCAGCTTGGACGGGTCTGGGGCCAACGTCCTGACTTTC,CASSLDGSGANVLTF
-,TRBV6-6,TRBJ2-2,TRBD2,TGTGCCAGCACCTCAAGGGGCGGGGGGCGAACCGGGGAGCTGTTTTTT,CASTSRGGGRTGELFF
-,TRBV7-2,TRBJ2-7,-,TGTGCCAGCAGCTTGCGGGGCGGGGCCCAAGAGCAGTACTTC,CASSLRGGAQEQYF
-,TRBV5-1,TRBJ2-3,TRBD1,TGCGCCAGCAGCTCGGGACAGGGCCGCACAGATACGCAGTATTTT,CASSSGQGRTDTQYF
-,TRBV19,TRBJ2-5,-,TGTGCCAGTAGTATTGGTCGAGGTGACGAGGAGACCCAGTACTTC,CASSIGRGDEETQYF
-,TRBV7-2,TRBJ1-2,-,TGTGCCAGCAGCTCAGGACATAACTATGGCTACACCTTC,CASSSGHNYGYTF
-,TRBV9,TRBJ2-3,TRBD2,TGTGCCAGCAGCCTTTCCTTAGCGGGAGTTCCCACAGATACGCAGTATTTT,CASSLSLAGVPTDTQYF
few,TRBV27,TRBJ1-5,-,TGTGCCAGCAGTTCCGAAGCCGGCATCAATCAGCCCCAGCATTTT,CASSSEAGINQPQHF
-,TRBV5-4,TRBJ1-1,-,TGTGCCAGCAGCTTGGGCACACCTCGAATGGGGACTGAAGCTTTCTTT,CASSLGTPRMGTEAFF
-,TRBV2,TRBJ2-5,-,TGTGCCAGCACCCCTCTCGCCGGGACGCACAACTTC,CASTPLAGTHNF
few,TRBV2,TRBJ2-1,TRBD2,TGTGCCAGCAGTGCTGGACTAGCGGGAGGCCGGGAGCAGTTCTTC,CASSAGLAGGREQFF
few,TRBV5-8,TRBJ2-3,TRBD2,TGTGCCAGCAGCTTGACTAGCGGGGGGGGCCGTCTCCTATATACGCAGTATTTT,CASSLTSGGGRLLYTQYF
few,TRBV7-9,TRBJ2-6,-,TGCGCCAGCAGCCAAGATCCGTCCGCTGGGGCCAACGTCCTGACTTTC,CASSQDPSAGANVLTF
-,TRBV27,TRBJ2-3,-,TGTGCCAGCAGTTTATCGGGGCAGACATCAGATACGCAGTATTTT,CASSLSGQTSDTQYF
-,TRBV5-1,TRBJ2-7,-,TGCGCCAGCAGCTTTGGCCGATCCTACGAGCAGTACTTC,CASSFGRSYEQYF
few,TRBV4-1,TRBJ2-1,-,TGCGCCAGCAGCCAAGATTCTAGAGGTTCCTACAATGAGCAGTTCTTC,CASSQDSRGSYNEQFF
-,TRBV27,TRBJ2-2,TRBD1,TGTGCCAGCAGCCCGGGACAGAACTCCGGGGAGCTGTTTTTT,CASSPGQNSGELFF
-,TRBV7-2,TRBJ2-5,-,TGTGCCACCCGGGACTTGCAAGAGACCCAGTACTTC,CATRDLQETQYF